What follows are 8 T cell receptor beta chains derived from one specimen sequenced in a study of cytomegalovirus exposure and HLA in healthy donors. Researchers ran the PCR with 60 Vbeta and 13 Jbeta primers. Produced via immunoSEQ multiplex PCR; TCRdb's table is partial and in-frame only. Here the sample spans about 150,000 clones, roughly 79% being singletons. Input material: PBMCs. These receptors originate from a man aged 18-30 years in good health and CMV-seronegative.

A remark on this clone: Other DNA variants within this sample encode the same CDR3. This chain connects TRBV2 to TRBJ2-3; D is possibly TRBD2 (5 bases). V lost 4 bases to trimming and J lost 0 bases, with 8 bases between them. The CDR3 totals 14 residues. Germline values: CDR1 SNHLY, CDR2 FYNNEI. The CDR3 nucleotides read TGTGCCAGCAGTGCGGGGTTCAGCACAGATACGCAGTATTTT. Translated: CASSAGFSTDTQYF.

The rearrangement links TRBV11-2 to TRBJ1-1; D not certain. Germline V gene lookup returns CDR1 SGHAT and CDR2 FQNNGV. CDR3 length: 17 amino acids. Trimming removed 5 bases at V and 6 bases at J, with 25 bases between. CDR3 DNA: TGTGCCAGCAGCCCCACGAGGCCCTCCTTGAAGTCTGCTGAAGCTTTCTTT. The encoded protein is CASSPTRPSLKSAEAFF.

The V gene is TRBV2, the J gene TRBJ2-2; maybe TRBD1 (6 bases). The CDR3 totals 19 residues. Germline lookup yields CDR1 SNHLY and CDR2 FYNNEI. Trimming pared 4 bases from V and 5 bases from J, leaving 26 bases between. The CDR3 here is CASSGNRDTLPMGTGELFF. The CDR3 DNA is TGTGCCAGCAGTGGTAACCGGGACACACTTCCTATGGGGACCGGGGAGCTGTTTTTT.

This clone was seen once. The genes are TRBV6-5 and TRBJ1-2; D is unclear. Germline V gene sequence: CDR1 MNHEY, CDR2 SVGAGI. This CDR3 is built from 13 residues. V lost 0 bases and J 8 bases, leaving 10 bases between the germline ends. The CDR3 spells CASSYSKVRGYTF. In DNA form, the CDR3 reads TGTGCCAGCAGTTACTCGAAGGTGAGGGGCTACACCTTC.

This sequence joins TRBV14 and TRBJ2-7; a weak D match, TRBD2 (5 bases). This CDR3 spans 13 amino acids. Germline CDR1 and CDR2: SGHDN and FVKESK. With 2 bases removed from V and 5 bases from J, the gap between germline ends came to 10 bases. CDR3 coding DNA: TGTGCCAGCAGCCAATTTTCCGGGGACGAGCAGTACTTC. Protein: CASSQFSGDEQYF.

CDR3 in amino acids: CASSPQGRYNEQFF. The DNA of the CDR3 is TGTGCCAGTAGTCCACAGGGCCGATACAATGAGCAGTTCTTC. This chain uses TRBV19 with TRBJ2-1; tentative D call: TRBD1 (6 bases). The CDR3 consists of 14 residues. CDR1 LNHDA and CDR2 SQIVND come from the germline V gene (reference sequence). V was pared by 5 bases and J by 4 bases, with 12 bases between. The variable domain in full, with the rest retrieved from reference TRBV19 and TRBJ2-1, is DGGITQSPKYLFRKEGQNVTLSCEQNLNHDAMYWYRQDPGQGLRLIYYSQIVNDFQKGDIAEGYSVSREKKESFPLTVTSAQKNPTAFYLCASSPQGRYNEQFFGPGTRLTVL.

This clone has more than one count but fewer than ten. The genes are TRBV18 and TRBJ1-6, with 7 positions matching TRBD1. Germline V gene sequence: CDR1 KGHSH, CDR2 LQKENI. J lost 0 bases, V lost 3 bases, and 2 bases had no gene match. The CDR3 runs 16 residues. The CDR3 sequence is CASSPGQSSYNSPLHF. In DNA, the CDR3 is TGTGCCAGCTCACCGGGACAGAGCTCCTATAATTCACCCCTCCACTTT.

This clone was detected only once. The chain links TRBV28 to TRBJ2-2; D perhaps matches TRBD2 (5 bases). Trimming removed 5 bases from V and 10 bases from J, with 23 bases in between. CDR1 is MDHEN and CDR2 is SYDVKM in the germline V gene. The CDR3 length is 16 residues. The CDR3 spells CASSQLGGVGIKELFF. CDR3 bases: TGTGCCAGCAGTCAACTAGGTGGTGTGGGAATCAAGGAGCTGTTTTTT.